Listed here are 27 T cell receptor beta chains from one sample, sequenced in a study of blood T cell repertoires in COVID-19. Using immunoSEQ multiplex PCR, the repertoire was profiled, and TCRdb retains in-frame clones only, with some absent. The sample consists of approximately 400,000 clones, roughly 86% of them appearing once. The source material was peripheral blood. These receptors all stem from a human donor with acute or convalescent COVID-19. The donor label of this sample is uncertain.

The CDR3 nucleotides are TGTGCCAGCACCAACCCTAACGGGGGGTTTAGCACAGATACGCAGTATTTT. It encodes CASTNPNGGFSTDTQYF. The chain has TRBV5-4 and TRBJ2-3, with 7 bases fitting TRBD2. This CDR3 is built from 17 residues. Germline V gives CDR1 SGHNT, CDR2 YYREEE (reference sequence). V shed 6 bases, J shed 0 bases, and the junction held 13 bases outside the gene matches.

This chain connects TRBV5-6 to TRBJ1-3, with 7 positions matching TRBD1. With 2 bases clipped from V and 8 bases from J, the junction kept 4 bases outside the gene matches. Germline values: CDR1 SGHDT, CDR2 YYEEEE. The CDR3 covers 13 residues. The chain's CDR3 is CASSFNRGYTIYF. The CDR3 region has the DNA TGTGCCAGCAGCTTTAACAGGGGATACACCATATATTTT.

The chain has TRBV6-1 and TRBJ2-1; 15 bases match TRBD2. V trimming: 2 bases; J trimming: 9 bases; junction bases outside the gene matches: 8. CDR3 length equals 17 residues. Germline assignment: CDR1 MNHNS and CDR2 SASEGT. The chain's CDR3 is CASSEPRTSGRGSEQFF. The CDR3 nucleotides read TGTGCCAGCAGTGAACCCAGGACTAGCGGGAGGGGGAGTGAGCAGTTCTTC.

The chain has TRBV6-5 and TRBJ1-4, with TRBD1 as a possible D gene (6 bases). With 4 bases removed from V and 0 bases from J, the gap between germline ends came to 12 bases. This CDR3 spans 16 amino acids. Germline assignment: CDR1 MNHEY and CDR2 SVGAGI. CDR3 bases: TGTGCCAGCAGTTTGGTGCCAGGGGCAACTAATGAAAAACTGTTTTTT. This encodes CASSLVPGATNEKLFF.

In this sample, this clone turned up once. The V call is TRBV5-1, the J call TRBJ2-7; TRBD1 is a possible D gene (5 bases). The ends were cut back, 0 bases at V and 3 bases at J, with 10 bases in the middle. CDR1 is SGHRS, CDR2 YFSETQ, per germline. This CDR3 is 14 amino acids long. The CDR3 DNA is TGCGCCAGCAGCTTGGAGGACATAAGCTACGAGCAGTACTTC. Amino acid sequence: CASSLEDISYEQYF.

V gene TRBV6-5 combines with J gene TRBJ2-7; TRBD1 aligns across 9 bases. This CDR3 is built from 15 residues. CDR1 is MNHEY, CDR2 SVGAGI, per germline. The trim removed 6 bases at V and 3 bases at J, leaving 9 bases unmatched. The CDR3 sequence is CASSPGQGRLYEQYF. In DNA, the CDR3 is TGTGCCAGCAGCCCCGGACAGGGGAGACTCTACGAGCAGTACTTC.

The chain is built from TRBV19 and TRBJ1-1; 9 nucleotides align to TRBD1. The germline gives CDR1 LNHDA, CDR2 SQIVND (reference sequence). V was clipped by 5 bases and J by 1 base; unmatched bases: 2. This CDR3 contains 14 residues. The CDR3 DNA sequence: TGTGCCAGTAGTTGGGACAGGGAGAACACTGAAGCTTTCTTT. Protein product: CASSWDRENTEAFF.

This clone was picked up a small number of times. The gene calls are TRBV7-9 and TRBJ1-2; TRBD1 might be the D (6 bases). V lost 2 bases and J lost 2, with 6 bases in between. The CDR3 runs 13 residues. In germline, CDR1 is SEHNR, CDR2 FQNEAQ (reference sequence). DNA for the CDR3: TGTGCCAGCAGCTTACAGGGGAACTATGGCTACACCTTC. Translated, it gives CASSLQGNYGYTF.

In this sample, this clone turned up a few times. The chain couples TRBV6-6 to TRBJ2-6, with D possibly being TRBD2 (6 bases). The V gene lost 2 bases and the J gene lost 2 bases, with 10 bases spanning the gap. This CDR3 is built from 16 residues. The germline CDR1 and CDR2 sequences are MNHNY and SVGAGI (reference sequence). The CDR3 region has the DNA TGTGCCAGCAGTTACAGGCGCGGGACTGGGGCCAACGTCCTGACTTTC. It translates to CASSYRRGTGANVLTF.

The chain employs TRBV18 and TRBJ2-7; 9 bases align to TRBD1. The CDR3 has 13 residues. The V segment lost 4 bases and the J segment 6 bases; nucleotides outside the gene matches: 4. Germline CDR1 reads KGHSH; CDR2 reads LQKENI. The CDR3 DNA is TGTGCCAGCTCACTCGGGACAGGGAGCGAGCAGTACTTC. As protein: CASSLGTGSEQYF. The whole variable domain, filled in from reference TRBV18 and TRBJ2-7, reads NAGVMQNPRHLVRRRGQEARLRCSPMKGHSHVYWYRQLPEEGLKFMVYLQKENIIDESGMPKERFSAEFPKEGPSILRIQQVVRGDSAAYFCASSLGTGSEQYFGPGTRLTVT.

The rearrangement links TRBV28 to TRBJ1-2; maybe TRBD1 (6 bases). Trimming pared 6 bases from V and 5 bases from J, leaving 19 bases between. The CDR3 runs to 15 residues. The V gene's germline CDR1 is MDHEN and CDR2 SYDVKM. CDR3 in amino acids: CASSPGAVRRYGYTF. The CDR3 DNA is TGTGCCAGCAGCCCAGGGGCGGTCAGGAGGTATGGCTACACCTTC.

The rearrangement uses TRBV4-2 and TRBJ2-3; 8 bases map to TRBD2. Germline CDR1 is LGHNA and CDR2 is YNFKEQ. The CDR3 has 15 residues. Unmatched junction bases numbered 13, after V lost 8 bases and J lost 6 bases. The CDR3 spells CASGLGGSGSDTQYF. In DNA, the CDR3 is TGTGCCAGCGGTCTCGGGGGAAGCGGGAGCGATACGCAGTATTTT.

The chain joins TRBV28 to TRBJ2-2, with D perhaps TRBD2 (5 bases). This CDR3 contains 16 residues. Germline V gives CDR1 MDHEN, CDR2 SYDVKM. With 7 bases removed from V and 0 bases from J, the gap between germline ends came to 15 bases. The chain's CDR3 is CASTSWTLSNTGELFF. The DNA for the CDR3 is TGTGCCAGCACTTCCTGGACTCTATCGAACACCGGGGAGCTGTTTTTT.

The CDR3 is CASSLRGGNTIYF. The CDR3 nucleotides are TGTGCCAGCAGTTTACGGGGTGGAAACACCATATATTTT. This chain joins TRBV27 and TRBJ1-3; D is uncertain. The ends were cut back, 2 bases at V and 3 bases at J, with 5 bases in the middle. The germline CDR1 and CDR2 sequences are MNHEY and SMNVEV (reference sequence). The CDR3 is 13 amino acids.

In DNA form, the CDR3 reads TGCGCCAGCAACTTACAGGGCCAGGAGCTGTTTTTT. As protein: CASNLQGQELFF. The chain employs TRBV5-1 and TRBJ2-2; the D gene is possibly TRBD1 (6 bases). Germline V CDR1 and CDR2: SGHRS, YFSETQ. The CDR3 loop spans 12 amino acids. Trimming removed 6 bases from V and 10 bases from J, with 13 bases in between.

The CDR3 DNA follows: TGTGCCAGCAGCTTAGCCCCACAGGGGCTTGAAGATACGCAGTATTTT. It is translated as CASSLAPQGLEDTQYF. The chain employs TRBV7-8 and TRBJ2-3; 7 bases fit TRBD1. The V gene's germline CDR1 is SGHVS and CDR2 FQNEAQ. J was trimmed by 5 bases and V by 0 bases; bases with no gene match: 8. The length of the CDR3 is 16 residues.

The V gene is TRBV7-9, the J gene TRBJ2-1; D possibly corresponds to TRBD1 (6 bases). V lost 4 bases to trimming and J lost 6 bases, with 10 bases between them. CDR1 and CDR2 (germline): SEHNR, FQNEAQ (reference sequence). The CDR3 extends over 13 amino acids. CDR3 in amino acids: CASSSNRVNEQFF. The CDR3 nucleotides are TGTGCCAGCAGCTCAAACAGGGTCAATGAGCAGTTCTTC. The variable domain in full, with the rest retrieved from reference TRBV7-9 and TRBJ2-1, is DTGVSQNPRHKITKRGQNVTFRCDPISEHNRLYWYRQTLGQGPEFLTYFQNEAQLEKSRLLSDRFSAERPKGSFSTLEIQRTEQGDSAMYLCASSSNRVNEQFFGPGTRLTVL.

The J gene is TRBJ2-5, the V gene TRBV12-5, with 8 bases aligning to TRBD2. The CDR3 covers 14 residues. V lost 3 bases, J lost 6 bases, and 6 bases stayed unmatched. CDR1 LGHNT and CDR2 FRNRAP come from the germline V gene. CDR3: CASGLSGGQKTQYF. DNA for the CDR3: TGTGCTAGTGGTTTATCGGGAGGGCAGAAGACCCAGTACTTC.

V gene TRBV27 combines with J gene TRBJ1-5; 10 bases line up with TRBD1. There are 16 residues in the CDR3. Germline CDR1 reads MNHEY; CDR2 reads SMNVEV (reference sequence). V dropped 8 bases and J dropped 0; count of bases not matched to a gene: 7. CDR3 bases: TGTGCCAGCGGGCTCGACAGGGGGCGTAGCAATCAGCCCCAGCATTTT. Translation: CASGLDRGRSNQPQHF.

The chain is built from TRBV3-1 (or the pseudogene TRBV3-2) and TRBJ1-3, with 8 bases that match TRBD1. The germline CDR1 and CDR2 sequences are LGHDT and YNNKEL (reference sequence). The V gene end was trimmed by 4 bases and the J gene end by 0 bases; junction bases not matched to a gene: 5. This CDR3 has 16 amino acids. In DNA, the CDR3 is TGTGCCAGCAGCCGGACAGGGTTAAGCTCTGGAAACACCATATATTTT. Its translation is CASSRTGLSSGNTIYF.

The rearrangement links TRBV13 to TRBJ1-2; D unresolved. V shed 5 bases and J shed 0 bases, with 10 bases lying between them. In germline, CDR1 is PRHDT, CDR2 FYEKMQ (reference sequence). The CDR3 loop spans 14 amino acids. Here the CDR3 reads CASSPTAANYGYTF. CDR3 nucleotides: TGTGCCAGCAGCCCCACAGCAGCTAACTATGGCTACACCTTC.

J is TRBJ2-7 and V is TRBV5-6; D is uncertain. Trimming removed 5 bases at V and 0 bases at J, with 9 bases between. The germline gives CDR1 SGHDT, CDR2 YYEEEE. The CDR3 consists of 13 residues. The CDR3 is CASSGRLSYEQYF. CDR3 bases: TGTGCCAGCAGTGGCCGTCTCTCCTACGAGCAGTACTTC.

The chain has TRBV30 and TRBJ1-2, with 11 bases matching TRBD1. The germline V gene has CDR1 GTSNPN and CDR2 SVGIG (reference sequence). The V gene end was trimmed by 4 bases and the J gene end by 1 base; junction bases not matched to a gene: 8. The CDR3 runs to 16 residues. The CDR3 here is CAWKLTGQGVNYGYTF. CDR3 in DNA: TGTGCCTGGAAATTGACGGGACAGGGGGTTAACTATGGCTACACCTTC.

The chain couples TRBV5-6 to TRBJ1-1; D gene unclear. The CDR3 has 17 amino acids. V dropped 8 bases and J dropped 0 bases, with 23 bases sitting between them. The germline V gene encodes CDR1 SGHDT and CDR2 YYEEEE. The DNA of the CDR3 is TGTGCCAGACCCCTTGGGAGTCGGGGAAAAATGAACACTGAAGCTTTCTTT. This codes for CARPLGSRGKMNTEAFF.

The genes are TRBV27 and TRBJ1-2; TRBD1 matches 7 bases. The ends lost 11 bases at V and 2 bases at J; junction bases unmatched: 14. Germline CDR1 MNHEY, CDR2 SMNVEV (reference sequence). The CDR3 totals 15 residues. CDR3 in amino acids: CARTDRGRLNYGYTF. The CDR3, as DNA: TGTGCCCGCACCGATAGGGGGCGACTGAACTATGGCTACACCTTC.

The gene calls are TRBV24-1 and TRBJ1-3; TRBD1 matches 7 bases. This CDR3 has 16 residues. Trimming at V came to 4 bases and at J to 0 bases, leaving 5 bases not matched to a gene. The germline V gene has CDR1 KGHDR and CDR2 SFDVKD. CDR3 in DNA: TGTGCCACCAGTGAGGGGGACAGCGTCTCTGGAAACACCATATATTTT. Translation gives CATSEGDSVSGNTIYF.

In DNA form, the CDR3 reads TGTGCCTGGCTGCGACAGGGGGCCTCACCCCCGGGGCTGTTTTTT. Protein sequence: CAWLRQGASPPGLFF. This chain joins TRBV30 and TRBJ2-2, with TRBD1 identical over 10 bases. The CDR3 covers 15 residues. The germline V gene has CDR1 GTSNPN and CDR2 SVGIG (reference sequence). V shed 5 bases and J 13 bases; nucleotides not matched to a gene: 16.